These 10 T cell receptor beta chains were sequenced from one sample in a study of shared clonotypes between healthy human individuals. Here immunoSEQ multiplex PCR was the method, and the copy in TCRdb shows in-frame clones only, minus some. This repertoire shows roughly 660,000 clones, roughly 91% found once; its top ten account for about a third. The sequenced sample consisted of memory CD8+ T cells from PBMCs. Subset denoted: CD45RO+ cells pooled with CCR7-negative TemRA cells. The source is a man younger than 30 in good health. Some clones in this sample may be carry-over from other donors' samples.

The chain recombines TRBV6-5 with TRBJ2-6; tentatively, D is TRBD1 (6 bases). CDR1 and CDR2 (germline): MNHEY, SVGAGI. This CDR3 spans 14 amino acids. V gave up 7 bases and J gave up 3 bases, with 10 bases separating them. CDR3 nucleotides: TGTGCCAGCACCCAGGGGTATGGGGCCAACGTCCTGACTTTC. This gives the protein CASTQGYGANVLTF.

Comment on this clone: With a much larger clone just one base away, this may be a read error. V is TRBV7-9 and J is TRBJ2-3, with D uncertain. This CDR3 is 13 amino acids long. Germline lookup yields CDR1 SEHNR and CDR2 FQNEAQ (reference sequence). Deletions cut 1 base from V and 2 bases from J, with 4 bases between. The CDR3 region is CASSLGATDTQYF. The CDR3 nucleotides read TGTGCCAGCAGCTTAGGGGCCACAGATACGCAGTATTTT.

The V call is TRBV5-1, the J call TRBJ2-3; weak D call: TRBD2 (6 bases). V lost 0 bases, J lost 0 bases, and 14 bases lay in between. The germline V gene encodes CDR1 SGHRS and CDR2 YFSETQ. The CDR3 has 17 amino acids. The CDR3 DNA sequence: TGCGCCAGCAGCTTGGGAGGTAGCGGAACTAGCACAGATACGCAGTATTTT. Protein: CASSLGGSGTSTDTQYF.

The chain has TRBV7-8 and TRBJ2-3, with D possibly TRBD2 on 6 matching bases. V lost 4 bases, J lost 3 bases, and 14 bases lay in between. This CDR3 has 15 amino acids. From germline, CDR1 is SGHVS and CDR2 FQNEAQ. CDR3 residues: CASSWSGAGTDTQYF. In nucleotides, the CDR3 is TGTGCCAGCAGCTGGTCGGGAGCTGGGACAGATACGCAGTATTTT.

This clone has a single count. The chain employs TRBV28 and TRBJ2-1; TRBD2 matches 8 bases. The CDR3 runs 18 residues. Germline V gene lookup returns CDR1 MDHEN and CDR2 SYDVKM. The J segment lost 0 bases and the V segment lost 5 bases, leaving 12 bases of the junction unmatched. In DNA form, the CDR3 reads TGTGCCAGCAGTCCCCATCTAGCGGGTTCTGCCTCCTACAATGAGCAGTTCTTC. Residues: CASSPHLAGSASYNEQFF.

This sequence joins TRBV4-1 and TRBJ2-1, with D tentatively TRBD1 or TRBD2 (5 bases each). The V end was cut by 4 bases, the J end by 9 bases, with 19 bases between. The CDR3 contains 15 residues. Germline CDR1 is MGHRA and CDR2 is YSYEKL. CDR3 protein: CASSRSRDLNGEQFF. The CDR3, as DNA: TGCGCCAGCAGCCGAAGCCGGGACCTAAATGGTGAGCAGTTCTTC.

V gene TRBV10-3 combines with J gene TRBJ2-7, with TRBD1 matching 9 bases. CDR3 length: 15 residues. J lost 0 bases, V lost 6 bases, and 6 bases had no gene match. Germline loops: CDR1 ENHRY, CDR2 SYGVKD. DNA for the CDR3: TGTGCCATCAGCCGGGACAGGGATAGCTCCTACGAGCAGTACTTC. Residues: CAISRDRDSSYEQYF.

Details on this clone: This sample includes further DNA sequences coding for the same CDR3. The J gene is TRBJ2-1, the V gene TRBV27; D is perhaps TRBD2 (6 bases). This CDR3 is built from 13 residues. V was shortened by 6 bases and J by 9 bases, with 15 bases between the two germline ends. The germline gives CDR1 MNHEY, CDR2 SMNVEV (reference sequence). The CDR3 DNA follows: TGTGCCAGCAGCCCTGGAGGGCGGGGTGAGCAGTTCTTC. It codes for CASSPGGRGEQFF.

This clone came up once. The chain couples TRBV9 to TRBJ2-6; no clear D. The ends were cut back, 3 bases at V and 3 bases at J, with 7 bases in the middle. This CDR3 is built from 14 residues. Looked up from germline, CDR1 is SGDLS and CDR2 is YYNGEE. The CDR3 here is CASSDRVGANVLTF. CDR3 nucleotides: TGTGCCAGCAGCGACAGAGTTGGGGCCAACGTCCTGACTTTC.

V usage is TRBV27 and J usage is TRBJ2-1, with D possibly matching TRBD1 (6 bases). This CDR3 is built from 18 residues. The germline V gene has CDR1 MNHEY and CDR2 SMNVEV (reference sequence). V was pared by 7 bases and J by 6 bases, with 28 bases between. The CDR3 here is CASTDGQSILGASNEQFF. The CDR3 DNA is TGTGCCAGCACCGACGGACAGAGTATATTGGGGGCTAGCAATGAGCAGTTCTTC.